This record looks at one TCR beta chain sequence and its context. The data originate from a study of blood T cell repertoires in COVID-19. Across the whole study: Sites in the United States, Italy and Spain provided acute and convalescent COVID-19 samples. T cells, B-cell-depleted T cells, or PBMCs supplied cDNA or gDNA.

As processed by the authors: It was from reference gene primer amplification that nucleated cell counts were estimated. The assay was immunoSEQ multiplex PCR, and TCRdb's table has in-frame clones only and misses some. The DNA was the basis for D and trimming; V, J and clone size are from that table. Of 60,000 to 95,000 clones in the sample, around two thirds were seen once. This CDR3 region has 14 residues. Germline V lookup: CDR1 SGHDT, CDR2 YYEEEE. The V gene lost 1 base and the J gene lost 5 bases, with 11 bases spanning the gap. Sample: peripheral blood. This rearrangement joins TRBV5-6 to TRBJ2-3; D possibly corresponds to TRBD2 (5 bases). This sequence was found in a human donor with acute or convalescent COVID-19. The donor label of this sample is uncertain. The CDR3 region has the DNA TGTGCCAGCAGCTTGATCGACCGGGGAGATACGCAGTATTTT. Translating gives CASSLIDRGDTQYF.